These 21 T cell receptor beta chains were all obtained from the same sample, sequenced in a study of blood T cell repertoires in COVID-19. Generated by immunoSEQ multiplex PCR, the TCRdb table keeps only in-frame clones and is missing some. The repertoire includes around 95,000 clones, just over 90% of them detected once, and 2.1% sits in the top ten. Sequencing used peripheral blood. Receptor source: a man aged 45-65 years with active COVID-19.

The chain is built from TRBV2 and TRBJ2-7; D is perhaps TRBD1 (5 bases). Trimming shortened V by 6 bases and J by 0 bases, and 12 bases separated the two germline ends. CDR3 length equals 14 residues. The V gene's germline CDR1 is SNHLY and CDR2 FYNNEI. In nucleotides, the CDR3 is TGTGCCAGCAGCGATCAAGGGGTCTCCTACGAGCAGTACTTC. It specifies CASSDQGVSYEQYF.

The rearrangement uses TRBV6-5 and TRBJ2-1; 7 bases line up with TRBD2. Germline V gene lookup returns CDR1 MNHEY and CDR2 SVGAGI. V lost 6 bases and J lost 7; bases outside the gene matches: 6. The CDR3 totals 13 residues. This CDR3 is CASRVLATNEQFF. The CDR3 DNA reads as TGTGCCAGCAGGGTACTAGCGACTAATGAGCAGTTCTTC.

The chain employs TRBV5-1 and TRBJ2-3; 11 bases match TRBD2. The CDR3 extends over 16 amino acids. V gave up 5 bases and J gave up 0 bases; unmatched junction bases: 5. CDR1 SGHRS and CDR2 YFSETQ come from the germline V gene. Here the CDR3 reads CASRYIAGGSTDTQYF. As DNA, the CDR3 is TGCGCCAGCAGATATATAGCGGGGGGGAGCACAGATACGCAGTATTTT.

The V and J genes are TRBV19 and TRBJ1-3, with D possibly TRBD1 on 6 matching bases. CDR3 length: 18 amino acids. CDR1 is LNHDA, CDR2 SQIVND, per germline (reference sequence). V lost 0 bases to trimming and J lost 0 bases, with 15 bases between them. This chain's CDR3 is CASSIEPTGWSSGNTIYF. The DNA of the CDR3 is TGTGCCAGTAGTATAGAGCCGACAGGTTGGAGCTCTGGAAACACCATATATTTT. The full variable domain, completed using reference TRBV19 and TRBJ1-3, is DGGITQSPKYLFRKEGQNVTLSCEQNLNHDAMYWYRQDPGQGLRLIYYSQIVNDFQKGDIAEGYSVSREKKESFPLTVTSAQKNPTAFYLCASSIEPTGWSSGNTIYFGEGSWLTVV.

The chain has TRBV18 and TRBJ2-3, with TRBD1 identical over 8 bases. Germline V lookup: CDR1 KGHSH, CDR2 LQKENI. Trimming removed 6 bases from V and 6 bases from J; junction bases left unmatched: 8. The CDR3 extends over 14 amino acids. CDR3 loop: CASSRTGNSDTQYF. CDR3 bases: TGTGCCAGCTCGCGGACAGGGAATTCGGATACGCAGTATTTT.

The rearrangement links TRBV6-5 to TRBJ2-1, with D perhaps TRBD2 (6 bases). Trimming stripped 4 bases from V and 2 bases from J, with 9 bases between. The length of the CDR3 is 14 residues. CDR1 is MNHEY and CDR2 is SVGAGI in the germline V gene. This CDR3 is CASSLAAAYNEQFF. The DNA of the CDR3 is TGTGCCAGCAGTTTAGCGGCGGCCTACAATGAGCAGTTCTTC.

V gene TRBV10-1 combines with J gene TRBJ2-1, with TRBD2 identical over 11 bases. CDR1 and CDR2 from the germline V gene are WNHNN and SYGVQD (reference sequence). V was clipped by 0 bases and J by 8 bases; unmatched bases: 12. This CDR3 is 18 amino acids long. For the CDR3, the DNA is TGCGCCAGCAGTGAGTCGAATAAGGGACTAGCGGATGTTGATGAGCAGTTCTTC. Its protein is CASSESNKGLADVDEQFF.

The CDR3 loop reads CASRDTGMNTEAFF. The CDR3 region has the DNA TGTGCCAGCAGAGACACAGGGATGAACACTGAAGCTTTCTTT. The chain couples TRBV2 to TRBJ1-1; maybe TRBD1 (6 bases). This CDR3 is 14 amino acids long. V shed 6 bases and J shed 0 bases, with 11 bases lying between them. Germline V gene sequence: CDR1 SNHLY, CDR2 FYNNEI.

This chain connects TRBV19 to TRBJ2-1; D may be TRBD1 (5 bases). The CDR3 totals 16 residues. Germline V gene data show CDR1 as LNHDA and CDR2 as SQIVND (reference sequence). Trimming left V 6 bases short and J 6 bases short, with 21 bases between. CDR3 protein: CASSPSRGFISNEQFF. Written as DNA, the CDR3 is TGTGCCAGTAGCCCATCTAGGGGATTTATCAGCAATGAGCAGTTCTTC.

The gene calls are TRBV7-6 and TRBJ1-1; 9 nucleotides agree with TRBD1. The CDR3 runs to 14 residues. Unmatched junction bases numbered 12, after V lost 5 bases and J lost 11 bases. Germline V gene lookup returns CDR1 SGHVS and CDR2 FNYEAQ. The CDR3 DNA sequence: TGTGCCAGCAGCCCCAAGGACAGGGGACTGGATGCTTTCTTT. It encodes CASSPKDRGLDAFF.

The chain combines TRBV11-2 with TRBJ1-1; the D is unclear. The CDR3 contains 13 residues. CDR1 is SGHAT and CDR2 is FQNNGV in the germline V gene. Trimming took 2 bases from V and 1 from J, leaving 5 bases between them. CDR3 amino acids: CASSLQQNTEAFF. CDR3 in DNA: TGTGCCAGCAGCTTACAACAGAACACTGAAGCTTTCTTT. Combining the CDR3 with reference TRBV11-2 and TRBJ1-1 gives the whole variable domain EAGVAQSPRYKIIEKRQSVAFWCNPISGHATLYWYQQILGQGPKLLIQFQNNGVVDDSQLPKDRFSAERLKGVDSTLKIQPAKLEDSAVYLCASSLQQNTEAFFGQGTRLTVV.

V and J are TRBV7-9 and TRBJ2-2; TRBD1 matches 11 bases. There are 17 residues in the CDR3. After removal of 5 bases from V and 6 bases from J, the junction contained 11 bases not matched to a gene. CDR1 is SEHNR and CDR2 is FQNEAQ in the germline V gene (reference sequence). CDR3 bases: TGTGCCAGCAGCCACCTCGAGGGACAGGGGGTCGCCGGGGAGCTGTTTTTT. Amino acid sequence: CASSHLEGQGVAGELFF.

The chain carries TRBV10-3 and TRBJ2-3; D possibly corresponds to TRBD1 (6 bases). This CDR3 region has 15 residues. Germline values: CDR1 ENHRY, CDR2 SYGVKD. V lost 6 bases and J lost 2, with 15 bases in between. CDR3: CAISLRDTVTDTQYF. The CDR3 DNA follows: TGTGCCATCAGCCTACGGGACACTGTCACAGATACGCAGTATTTT.

This chain links TRBV3-1 (or the pseudogene TRBV3-2) with TRBJ2-5; 7 bases are shared with TRBD1. CDR3 length: 14 residues. V shed 5 bases, J shed 6 bases, and the junction held 9 bases outside the gene matches. Germline values: CDR1 LGHDT, CDR2 YNNKEL (reference sequence). The CDR3 DNA reads as TGTGCCAGCAGCTTAGCTACAGGGGTAAAGACCCAGTACTTC. Protein: CASSLATGVKTQYF.

This chain uses TRBV7-2 with TRBJ1-5, with 7 nucleotides matching TRBD1. The germline V gene encodes CDR1 SGHTA and CDR2 FQGNSA. The CDR3 covers 16 residues. The ends lost 2 bases at V and 4 bases at J; junction bases unmatched: 8. This chain's CDR3 is CASSLNAGGLNQPQHF. In DNA form, the CDR3 reads TGTGCCAGCAGCTTAAACGCAGGGGGGCTTAATCAGCCCCAGCATTTT.

The CDR3 DNA follows: TGTGCCAGCAGCAATAGCGGGGCCTTTTACAATGAGCAGTTCTTC. Translating it yields CASSNSGAFYNEQFF. V usage is TRBV7-8 and J usage is TRBJ2-1; the match to TRBD2 covers 8 bases. The CDR3 has 15 residues. The germline gives CDR1 SGHVS, CDR2 FQNEAQ. The trim removed 5 bases at V and 4 bases at J, leaving 7 bases unmatched.

V is TRBV7-9 and J is TRBJ1-2; the D gene is possibly TRBD1 (5 bases). Per the germline V gene, CDR1 is SEHNR and CDR2 is FQNEAQ (reference sequence). V was trimmed by 2 bases and J by 3 bases, leaving 13 bases between them. This CDR3 comprises 15 residues. CDR3 in amino acids: CASSLFPGRDYGYTF. The DNA of the CDR3 is TGTGCCAGCAGCTTATTTCCAGGGCGAGACTATGGCTACACCTTC.

In nucleotides, the CDR3 is TGTGCCAGTAGTATAGATGGGACTAGCGGCAGAGATACGCAGTATTTT. Amino acid sequence: CASSIDGTSGRDTQYF. The chain has TRBV19 and TRBJ2-3, with 11 bases fitting TRBD2. The CDR3 totals 16 residues. Germline V CDR1 and CDR2: LNHDA, SQIVND (reference sequence). The V gene end was trimmed by 0 bases and the J gene end by 5 bases; junction bases not matched to a gene: 4.

The rearrangement links TRBV6-5 to TRBJ2-2; 10 bases are shared with TRBD1. CDR1 and CDR2 (germline): MNHEY, SVGAGI. The CDR3 runs to 15 residues. V lost 4 bases to trimming and J lost 3 bases; unmatched junction nucleotides: 2. CDR3 sequence reads: CASSWTGGYTGELFF. The CDR3 region has the DNA TGTGCCAGCAGTTGGACAGGGGGTTACACCGGGGAGCTGTTTTTT.

The DNA of the CDR3 is TGTGCCAGCACCAAAAAAGGAGGTCAGCCCCAGCATTTT. Translation gives CASTKKGGQPQHF. V and J are TRBV21-1 and TRBJ1-5. TRBV21-1 is termed a pseudogene. This CDR3 has 13 residues.

The chain uses TRBV11-2 and TRBJ1-1, with 8 nucleotides matching TRBD1. V trimming: 5 bases; J trimming: 5 bases; junction bases outside the gene matches: 13. The CDR3 extends over 16 amino acids. Germline CDR1 and CDR2: SGHAT and FQNNGV. The CDR3 DNA reads TGTGCCAGCAGCAAAGTTCCCAGGGGGCGAGGTACTGAAGCTTTCTTT. Protein product: CASSKVPRGRGTEAFF.